These T cell receptor beta chains were read from a single sample in a study of cytomegalovirus exposure and HLA in healthy donors. TCRdb's copy holds only in-frame clones and misses some; the assay was immunoSEQ multiplex PCR. The sample lists over 200,000 clones; over 65% were seen once. Material for sequencing was PBMCs. The receptors were gathered from a human donor in good health. CDR3s include the opening cysteine and the closing phenylalanine or tryptophan. A D gene is named only where the DNA matches it firmly. Expanded clones are given a class, and other clones once, few, many or no size at all.

j_call d_call clone_size v_call cdr3_aa cdr3_nt
TRBJ2-1 TRBD1 . TRBV6-5 CASSPRGQGIREQFF TGTGCCAGCAGTCCGCGGGGACAGGGGATTCGAGAGCAGTTCTTC
TRBJ2-2 . . TRBV7-2 CASSVSQGTGELFF TGTGCCAGCAGCGTATCACAGGGCACCGGGGAGCTGTTTTTT
TRBJ2-2 TRBD1 . TRBV15 CATSRETGGANTGELFF TGTGCCACCAGCAGGGAGACAGGGGGCGCGAACACCGGGGAGCTGTTTTTT
TRBJ2-7 . . TRBV7-2 CASSYGLDYEQYF TGTGCCAGCAGCTATGGACTCGACTACGAGCAGTACTTC
TRBJ1-4 . . TRBV4-3 CASSPMGQGGEKLFF TGCGCCAGCAGCCCCATGGGGCAGGGAGGTGAAAAACTGTTTTTT
TRBJ2-6 . once TRBV5-4 CASRAPGEISGANVLTF TGTGCCAGCAGAGCACCAGGGGAGATCTCTGGGGCCAACGTCCTGACTTTC
TRBJ1-6 TRBD1 . TRBV7-9 CASSPPGQGSYNSPLHF TGTGCCAGCAGCCCCCCGGGACAGGGATCCTATAATTCACCCCTCCACTTT
TRBJ2-1 TRBD2 . TRBV19 CASSQRSTTSGRGNEQFF TGTGCCAGTAGCCAGAGATCAACGACTAGCGGGAGAGGAAATGAGCAGTTCTTC
TRBJ2-7 . . TRBV4-2 CASSQGTGSSYEQYF TGTGCCAGCAGCCAAGGGACGGGGAGCTCCTACGAGCAGTACTTC
TRBJ2-2 . . TRBV10-3 CAISDRGTGELFF TGTGCCATCAGTGATCGGGGCACCGGGGAGCTGTTTTTT
TRBJ2-2 . . TRBV5-6 CASRNTGELFF TGTGCCAGTCGGAACACCGGGGAGCTGTTTTTT
TRBJ2-2 TRBD1 . TRBV28 CASSRGTGETGELFF TGTGCCAGCAGCCGAGGGACAGGGGAGACCGGGGAGCTGTTTTTT